Listed here are 5 T cell receptor beta chains from one sample, sequenced in a study of blood T cell repertoires in COVID-19. TCRdb's copy holds only in-frame clones and misses some; the assay was immunoSEQ multiplex PCR. The sample carries approximately 80,000 clones, 82% recorded once. The sequenced sample was peripheral blood. The receptors stem from a man between 60 and 75 years old with acute or convalescent COVID-19.

This chain connects TRBV30 to TRBJ1-1, with D possibly matching TRBD1 (6 bases). Germline-derived CDR1 and CDR2 are GTSNPN and SVGIG (reference sequence). The V end lost 2 bases, the J end lost 11 bases, and 12 bases lay between the germline ends. There are 11 residues in the CDR3. For the CDR3, the DNA is TGTGCCTGGAGTCCGAAGGGGGGGGCTTTCTTT. Translated, it gives CAWSPKGGAFF.

CDR3 protein: CASSLVTGANQPQHF. For the CDR3, the DNA is TGTGCCAGCAGCTTAGTGACAGGAGCGAATCAGCCCCAGCATTTT. The rearrangement links TRBV7-2 to TRBJ1-5, with D perhaps matching TRBD1 (6 bases). The CDR3 runs 15 residues. Germline V gene data show CDR1 as SGHTA and CDR2 as FQGNSA. Trimming pared 1 base from V and 4 bases from J, leaving 11 bases between.

This chain connects TRBV7-6 to TRBJ1-1, with 8 bases lining up with TRBD1. The CDR3 is made up of 15 amino acids. The junction had 10 bases not matched to a gene; V was cut back by 5 bases and J by 5 bases. Germline CDR1 reads SGHVS; CDR2 reads FNYEAQ. The CDR3 loop reads CASSPSYRGETEAFF. CDR3 nucleotide sequence: TGTGCCAGCAGCCCGTCATACAGGGGGGAGACTGAAGCTTTCTTT.

The genes are TRBV9 and TRBJ2-2; 11 nucleotides match TRBD2. CDR1 is SGDLS, CDR2 YYNGEE, per germline. Losses at the gene ends were 2 bases for V and 0 bases for J; bases not matched to a gene: 3. The CDR3 totals 17 residues. The CDR3 DNA sequence: TGTGCCAGCAGCGTTGCTAGCGGGGGGTCGAACACCGGGGAGCTGTTTTTT. It translates to CASSVASGGSNTGELFF. Together with reference TRBV9 and TRBJ2-2, the CDR3 gives the full variable domain: DSGVTQTPKHLITATGQRVTLRCSPRSGDLSVYWYQQSLDQGLQFLIQYYNGEERAKGNILERFSAQQFPDLHSELNLSSLELGDSALYFCASSVASGGSNTGELFFGEGSRLTVL.

The chain joins TRBV24-1 to TRBJ1-2; tentative D call: TRBD1 (5 bases). This CDR3 has 15 amino acids. Germline CDR1 is KGHDR and CDR2 is SFDVKD. Trimming stripped 4 bases from V and 3 bases from J, with 14 bases between. CDR3 nucleotides: TGTGCCACCAGTGACCCCTCGGGCAGGGACTATGGCTACACCTTC. It is translated as CATSDPSGRDYGYTF.